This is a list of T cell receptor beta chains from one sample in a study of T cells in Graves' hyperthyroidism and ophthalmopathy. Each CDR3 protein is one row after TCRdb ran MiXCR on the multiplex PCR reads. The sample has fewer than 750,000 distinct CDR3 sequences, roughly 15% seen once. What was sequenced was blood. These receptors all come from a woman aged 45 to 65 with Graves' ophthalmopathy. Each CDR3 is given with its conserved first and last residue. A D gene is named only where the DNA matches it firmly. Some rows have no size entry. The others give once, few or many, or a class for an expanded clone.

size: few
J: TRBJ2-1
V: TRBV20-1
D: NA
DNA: TGCAGTGCTAGCATCGTTAGGGGCGGTGAGCAGTTCTTC
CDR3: CSASIVRGGEQFF

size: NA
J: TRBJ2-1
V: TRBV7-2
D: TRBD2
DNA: TGTGCCAGCAGATTAGGCACCGGTGTCGTGAAGCAGCGGGAGATACTTTACAATGAGCAGTTCTTC
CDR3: CASRLGTGVVKQREILYNEQFF

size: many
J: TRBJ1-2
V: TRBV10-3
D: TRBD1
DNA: TGTGCCATCAGTGAGTCGTTCCAGGGGGCTGATGGCTACACCTTC
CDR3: CAISESFQGADGYTF

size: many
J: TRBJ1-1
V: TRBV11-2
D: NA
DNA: TGTGCCAGCAGCTCCAGACAGATCATGAACACTGAAGCTTTCTTT
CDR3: CASSSRQIMNTEAFF

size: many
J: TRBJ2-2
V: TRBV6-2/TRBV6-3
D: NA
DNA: TGTGCCGCCGGGGGAGGATGGACGAACACCGGGGAGCTGTTTTTT
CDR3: CAAGGGWTNTGELFF

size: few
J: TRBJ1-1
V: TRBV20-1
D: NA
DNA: TGCAGGCCGCGCAGGGACCTGAACACTGAAGCTTTCTTT
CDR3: CRPRRDLNTEAFF

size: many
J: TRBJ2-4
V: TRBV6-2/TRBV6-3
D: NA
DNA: TGTGCCAGCAGTTCCCCCTACATGGCCAAAAACATTCAGTACTTC
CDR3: CASSSPYMAKNIQYF

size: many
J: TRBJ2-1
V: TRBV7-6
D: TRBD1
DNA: TGTGCCAGCAAAAGGACAGGGGCGTATGAGCAGTTCTTC
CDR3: CASKRTGAYEQFF

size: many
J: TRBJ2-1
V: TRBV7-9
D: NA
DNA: TGTGCCAGCAGCTTAATTGTTATTGGTGAGCAGTTCTTC
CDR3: CASSLIVIGEQFF

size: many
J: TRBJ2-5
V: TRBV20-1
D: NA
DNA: TGCAGTGCTAGAAGGGGACATCTGCAAGAGACCCAGTACTTC
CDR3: CSARRGHLQETQYF

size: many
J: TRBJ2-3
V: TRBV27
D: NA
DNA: TGTGCCAGCAGTTTACGCGACAGGACAGATACGCAGTATTTT
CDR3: CASSLRDRTDTQYF

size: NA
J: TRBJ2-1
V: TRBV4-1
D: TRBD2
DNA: TGCGCCAGCAGCCAAGATCGAGGGGCTAGCGGGAGAGGTTATGAGCAGTTCTTC
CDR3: CASSQDRGASGRGYEQFF

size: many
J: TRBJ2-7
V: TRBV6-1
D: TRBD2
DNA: TGTGCCAGCAGTCCTAATGCCCTAGCGGGAGAGAGCTACGAGCAGTACTTC
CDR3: CASSPNALAGESYEQYF

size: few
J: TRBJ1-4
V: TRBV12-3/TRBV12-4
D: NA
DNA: TGTGCCAGCAGGCCCAACTGGTTGGCTGAAAAACTGTTTTTT
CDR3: CASRPNWLAEKLFF